This TCR beta chain was retrieved from a study of T-cell memory formation after mild COVID-19. Whole-study results and caveats: Proof of SARS-CoV-2 specificity was absent for the second-wave clones that crested on day 37.

5'RACE with constant-segment primers yielded barcoded, UMI-tagged TCR alpha and TCR beta cDNA libraries. TCRdb recomputed calls from the 5' RACE reads with MiXCR, one row per CDR3 protein. The sample includes around 450,000 distinct CDR3 sequences, 20% seen only once; the top ten take roughly 8%. On this clonotype: The antigen is unknown.

V was pared by 5 bases and J by 0 bases, with 11 bases between. Looked up from germline, CDR1 is DFQATT and CDR2 is SNEGSKA (reference sequence). The CDR3 spans 13 residues. The material sequenced was PBMCs or a T cell subset sorted from them (not recorded which). The clonotype was recovered from an adult woman who had mild COVID-19 (a few samples of this study predate the infection). Cell type and time point are not known. J is TRBJ2-7 and V is TRBV20-1; TRBD1 is a possible D gene (6 bases). The CDR3 DNA is TGCAGTGCTCAACGGACAGTCTCCTACGAGCAGTACTTC. It specifies CSAQRTVSYEQYF.